The clone carrying this T cell receptor beta chain showed up just a few times. Antigen specificity is unknown. The entry originates in a study of T cell responses to AZD1222 COVID-19 vaccine. Whole-study findings and limits: In a largely white British group with more females than males, clonal diversity was possibly underestimated.

Measured with immunoSEQ multiplex PCR; TCRdb has only the in-frame clones, and not every one. The repertoire holds about 99,000 clones, with about 92% as singletons. V was pared by 3 bases and J by 3 bases, with 8 bases between. Germline CDR1 reads MNHNS; CDR2 reads SASEGT. CDR3 length: 13 residues. The V call is TRBV6-1, the J call TRBJ1-1; D not certain. Sequenced material: peripheral blood, taken on day 0 of AZD1222 vaccination. The clonotype comes from an adult in good health. The CDR3 protein is CASSDPTDTEAFF. The CDR3 bases are TGTGCCAGCAGTGACCCCACAGACACTGAAGCTTTCTTT.